The 21 T cell receptor beta chains below were found in one sample sequenced in a study of neurological immune-mediated disorders. TCRdb re-called the 5' RACE reads through MiXCR, storing one row per CDR3 protein. The table shows over 20,000 distinct CDR3 sequences, with 10% occurring only once. The sequenced sample was PBMCs. The receptors derive from an older woman with HTLV-1-associated myelopathy (HAM/TSP).

The rearrangement uses TRBV19 and TRBJ2-7, with a tentative D call TRBD1 (5 bases). Germline V CDR1 and CDR2: LNHDA, SQIVND (reference sequence). The V and J ends lost 8 bases and 5 bases respectively, with 13 bases between them. The CDR3 runs to 12 residues. The chain's CDR3 is CASSTRGNEQYF. The CDR3 DNA reads as TGTGCCAGTTCAACAAGGGGCAACGAGCAGTACTTC. Complete variable domain (other parts from reference TRBV19 and TRBJ2-7): DGGITQSPKYLFRKEGQNVTLSCEQNLNHDAMYWYRQDPGQGLRLIYYSQIVNDFQKGDIAEGYSVSREKKESFPLTVTSAQKNPTAFYLCASSTRGNEQYFGPGTRLTVT.

This clonotype was seen many times. Here the CDR3 DNA reads TGTGCCATCAGTACCGACAGAAACTCGGAGACCCAGTACTTC. Its protein product is CAISTDRNSETQYF. The rearrangement joins TRBV10-3 to TRBJ2-5, with D perhaps matching TRBD1 (5 bases). Germline V gene sequence: CDR1 ENHRY, CDR2 SYGVKD. The CDR3 extends over 14 amino acids. V was pared by 5 bases and J by 5 bases, with 15 bases between.

In its sample, this clonotype was seen many times. The V gene is TRBV30, the J gene TRBJ2-1; possibly TRBD2 for D (5 bases). This CDR3 spans 16 amino acids. V shed 4 bases and J shed 0 bases, with 16 bases lying between them. Germline V gene sequence: CDR1 GTSNPN, CDR2 SVGIG (reference sequence). CDR3: CAWTPTTGISYNEQFF. The CDR3 DNA is TGTGCCTGGACCCCTACTACGGGGATCTCCTACAATGAGCAGTTCTTC.

This clonotype was counted ten times or more. The J gene is TRBJ2-1, the V gene TRBV6-1; tentatively, D is TRBD1 (5 bases). This CDR3 contains 14 residues. From germline, CDR1 is MNHNS and CDR2 SASEGT. V was shortened by 8 bases and J by 5 bases, with 16 bases between the two germline ends. The CDR3, as DNA: TGTGCCAGCGGGGCTGCTGGGGCGAACAATGAGCAGTTCTTC. It translates to CASGAAGANNEQFF.

This clonotype was counted between two and nine times. V is TRBV5-1 and J is TRBJ2-1, with 8 positions matching TRBD2. The CDR3 covers 15 residues. From germline, CDR1 is SGHRS and CDR2 YFSETQ. V was pared by 1 base and J by 3 bases, with 3 bases of the junction left unmatched. The DNA of the CDR3 is TGCGCCAGCAGCTTGATACTAGCGGACTACAATGAGCAGTTCTTC. It yields the protein CASSLILADYNEQFF.

This clonotype is judged medium-sized. This chain uses TRBV7-9 with TRBJ2-1, with 13 bases that match TRBD2. Germline V gene data show CDR1 as SEHNR and CDR2 as FQNEAQ (reference sequence). This CDR3 is 18 amino acids long. V lost 5 bases, J lost 4 bases, and 11 bases stayed unmatched. The CDR3: CASSPLRTSGGQYNEQFF. CDR3 DNA: TGTGCCAGCAGCCCCCTGAGGACTAGCGGGGGCCAATACAATGAGCAGTTCTTC.

The sample holds many counts of this clonotype. The rearrangement links TRBV5-1 to TRBJ1-1; D remains unclear. The V end was cut by 0 bases, the J end by 2 bases, with 11 bases between. This CDR3 spans 15 amino acids. CDR1 is SGHRS and CDR2 is YFSETQ in the germline V gene. The CDR3: CASSLDLFGNTEAFF. The CDR3 region has the DNA TGCGCCAGCAGCTTGGATCTGTTTGGTAACACTGAAGCTTTCTTT.

At least ten counts were recorded for this clonotype. The V call is TRBV20-1, the J call TRBJ1-2, with D perhaps matching TRBD1 (5 bases). This CDR3 contains 15 residues. Trimming took off 2 bases at V and 4 bases at J, with 17 bases between the two ends. CDR1 is DFQATT and CDR2 is SNEGSKA in the germline V gene (reference sequence). For the CDR3, the DNA is TGCAGTGCTAGACCCTCCGGGACCACCATCTATGGCTACACCTTC. Translation: CSARPSGTTIYGYTF.

This clonotype was observed many times. The chain links TRBV20-1 to TRBJ1-4, with D possibly matching TRBD1 (6 bases). CDR3 size: 14 residues. V dropped 6 bases and J dropped 6 bases, with 17 bases sitting between them. Germline assignment: CDR1 DFQATT and CDR2 SNEGSKA (reference sequence). The CDR3 DNA sequence: TGCAGTGCGTCCAGACAGGTGGGGGATGAAAAACTGTTTTTT. Protein product: CSASRQVGDEKLFF.

This clonotype was seen many times. The J gene is TRBJ2-1, the V gene TRBV20-1; 8 positions agree with TRBD2. V lost 5 bases, J lost 6 bases, and 12 bases stayed unmatched. Germline V gene lookup returns CDR1 DFQATT and CDR2 SNEGSKA (reference sequence). The CDR3 consists of 15 residues. DNA of the CDR3: TGCAGTGCTGGCCTCGGGGGGGGGGCGGCCAATGAGCAGTTCTTC. This sequence encodes CSAGLGGGAANEQFF.

CDR3 in amino acids: CASSGGDTQYF. DNA of the CDR3: TGTGCCAGCAGCGGTGGGGATACGCAGTATTTT. The rearrangement links TRBV6-5 to TRBJ2-3, with D uncertain. The V end was cut by 6 bases, the J end by 6 bases, with 7 bases between. This CDR3 comprises 11 residues. Germline assignment: CDR1 MNHEY and CDR2 SVGAGI.

In this sample, this clonotype turned up many times. The gene calls are TRBV5-1 and TRBJ2-1; 9 bases line up with TRBD2. The germline CDR1 and CDR2 sequences are SGHRS and YFSETQ. V lost 0 bases, J lost 7 bases, and 8 bases stayed unmatched. The CDR3 has 16 residues. Here the CDR3 DNA reads TGCGCCAGCAGCTTGGGAGGGGCGGGGGGGCAGAATGAGCAGTTCTTC. Translating gives CASSLGGAGGQNEQFF.

To note about this clonotype: This may stem from a read error, because a much larger clone lies one nucleotide away. The chain employs TRBV4-1 and TRBJ1-2; perhaps TRBD1 as D (5 bases). This CDR3 contains 12 residues. From germline, CDR1 is MGHRA and CDR2 YSYEKL. The CDR3 DNA follows: TGCGCCAGCAGCCAACAGGGCTATGTCTACACCTTC. As protein: CASSQQGYVYTF.

In this sample, this clonotype turned up many times. The rearrangement links TRBV20-1 to TRBJ2-1; D assignment may be TRBD1 or TRBD2 (5 bases each). Germline V gives CDR1 DFQATT, CDR2 SNEGSKA (reference sequence). The germline V and J ends were trimmed by 6 bases and 4 bases, with 16 bases remaining between them. The CDR3 totals 14 residues. CDR3 in DNA: TGCAGTGCCAGTGACCCGGGACGGTACAATGAGCAGTTCTTC. Its translation: CSASDPGRYNEQFF.

This clonotype was counted between two and nine times. The chain employs TRBV12-3 or TRBV12-4 and TRBJ2-2, with D perhaps being TRBD1 or TRBD2 (5 bases each). Trimming took 5 bases from V and 5 from J, leaving 9 bases between them. This CDR3 spans 13 amino acids. The CDR3 reads CASSPWGTGELFF. CDR3 DNA sequence: TGTGCCAGCAGTCCCTGGGGGACCGGGGAGCTGTTTTTT.

This clonotype was found many times. The CDR3, as DNA: TGTGCCAGCAGCTTCGTGAGCTCCTACGAGCAGTACTTC. This codes for CASSFVSSYEQYF. This rearrangement joins TRBV7-2 to TRBJ2-7; no reliable D call. V was cut by 3 bases and J by 0 bases, with 6 bases left in between. The CDR3 has 13 amino acids. The germline gives CDR1 SGHTA, CDR2 FQGNSA.

In its sample, this clonotype was seen many times. V usage is TRBV10-3 and J usage is TRBJ1-6; 7 nucleotides line up with TRBD1. Unmatched junction bases numbered 1, after V lost 8 bases and J lost 0 bases. The CDR3 is 14 amino acids. Germline V lookup: CDR1 ENHRY, CDR2 SYGVKD. The CDR3 is CAIRQGSYNSPLHF. The CDR3 nucleotides read TGTGCCATCCGACAGGGCTCCTATAATTCACCCCTCCACTTT.

This chain connects TRBV20-1 to TRBJ2-3; TRBD2 agrees at 8 bases. V lost 5 bases and J lost 8; bases outside the gene matches: 15. The CDR3 length is 15 residues. Germline V gene lookup returns CDR1 DFQATT and CDR2 SNEGSKA (reference sequence). CDR3 amino acids: CSAGLGGAGAPTQYF. The CDR3 DNA is TGCAGTGCTGGCCTCGGGGGGGCGGGTGCCCCTACGCAGTATTTT.

Many counts were recorded for this clonotype. The chain carries TRBV20-1 and TRBJ2-1; TRBD2 aligns across 7 bases. After removal of 2 bases from V and 7 bases from J, the junction contained 8 bases not matched to a gene. CDR1 is DFQATT, CDR2 SNEGSKA, per germline (reference sequence). This CDR3 has 14 amino acids. The CDR3 here is CSARLGGGGNEQFF. CDR3 sequence (DNA): TGCAGTGCTAGATTGGGGGGGGGTGGAAATGAGCAGTTCTTC.

In its sample, this clonotype was seen a few times. This could be a read error, since a much larger clone is one nucleotide away. The chain joins TRBV5-1 to TRBJ2-1; D is unclear. Per the germline V gene, CDR1 is SGHRS and CDR2 is YFSETQ. This CDR3 has 16 residues. The V end was cut by 9 bases, the J end by 2 bases, with 21 bases between. As DNA, the CDR3 is TGCGCCAACAGAGAAAACGTGGGGAAAACCTACAATGAGCAGTTCTTC. As protein: CANRENVGKTYNEQFF.

This clonotype was observed a handful of times. The rearrangement uses TRBV18 and TRBJ2-4, with 7 bases identical to TRBD1. From germline, CDR1 is KGHSH and CDR2 LQKENI. The CDR3 is made up of 15 amino acids. After removal of 5 bases from V and 2 bases from J, the junction contained 6 bases not matched to a gene. In DNA form, the CDR3 reads TGTGCCAGCTCAACCCGGACAGGATCCAAAAACATTCAGTACTTC. This gives the protein CASSTRTGSKNIQYF.